Below, 27 T cell receptor beta chains from the same sample are listed, as sequenced in a study of technical replicates of blood from several donors. TCRdb keeps only in-frame clones here, not all; method: immunoSEQ multiplex PCR. The sample lists approximately 81,000 clones; 75% to 85% were seen once. The material sequenced was PBMCs. All receptors come from a human donor in good health. Some clones in this sample may be carry-over from other donors' samples.

The genes are TRBV7-9 and TRBJ2-5, with 12 bases lining up with TRBD2. CDR1 is SEHNR and CDR2 is FQNEAQ in the germline V gene (reference sequence). The V and J ends lost 5 bases and 4 bases, in that order; junction bases with no gene match: 5. The CDR3 runs to 15 residues. CDR3 region: CASSPLAGGLETQYF. The CDR3 DNA reads TGTGCCAGCAGCCCCCTAGCGGGGGGGCTAGAGACCCAGTACTTC.

V and J are TRBV4-1 and TRBJ2-1; perhaps TRBD1 as D (5 bases). The CDR3 is made up of 14 amino acids. Germline V gene data show CDR1 as MGHRA and CDR2 as YSYEKL. Trimming shortened V by 4 bases and J by 3 bases, and 10 bases separated the two germline ends. The CDR3 protein is CASSPTDSYNEQFF. CDR3 DNA sequence: TGCGCCAGCAGCCCAACCGACAGCTACAATGAGCAGTTCTTC.

The gene calls are TRBV4-3 and TRBJ1-6; D ambiguous. Germline V gives CDR1 LGHNA, CDR2 YSLEER. CDR3 length equals 17 residues. The V gene lost 0 bases and the J gene lost 7 bases, with 16 bases spanning the gap. The CDR3 bases are TGCGCCAGCAGCCAAGATGGGAGGTTGACGGTGAATTCACCCCTCCACTTT. The encoded protein is CASSQDGRLTVNSPLHF.

The rearrangement uses TRBV30 and TRBJ2-3; 8 nucleotides align to TRBD2. The CDR3 totals 14 residues. V trimming: 3 bases; J trimming: 1 base; junction bases outside the gene matches: 3. Germline V gene lookup returns CDR1 GTSNPN and CDR2 SVGIG (reference sequence). CDR3 sequence reads: CAWRPAGGTDTQYF. The CDR3 DNA follows: TGTGCCTGGAGACCAGCGGGAGGCACAGATACGCAGTATTTT.

The chain combines TRBV9 with TRBJ2-1; 8 nucleotides line up with TRBD2. After removal of 4 bases from V and 2 bases from J, the junction contained 5 bases not matched to a gene. This CDR3 comprises 15 residues. CDR1 and CDR2 (germline): SGDLS, YYNGEE. CDR3 nucleotide sequence: TGTGCCAGCAGCCTAAGCGGGGGCCCCTACAATGAGCAGTTCTTC. Residues: CASSLSGGPYNEQFF.

Only a few counts were recorded for this clone. The rearrangement links TRBV5-1 to TRBJ2-7; 9 bases are a match to TRBD1. Trimming at V came to 7 bases and at J to 1 base, leaving 6 bases not matched to a gene. The CDR3 runs 14 residues. Germline V gene data show CDR1 as SGHRS and CDR2 as YFSETQ. DNA for the CDR3: TGCGCCAGCCAGGGACAGGGTCAATCCTACGAGCAGTACTTC. Residues: CASQGQGQSYEQYF.

The chain couples TRBV7-9 to TRBJ1-5; 8 bases map to TRBD1. The CDR3 has 15 amino acids. The J segment lost 3 bases and the V segment lost 1 base, leaving 2 bases of the junction unmatched. Germline V CDR1 and CDR2: SEHNR, FQNEAQ (reference sequence). CDR3 nucleotide sequence: TGTGCCAGCAGCTTAGGACAGGGGTCCAATCAGCCCCAGCATTTT. Its protein product is CASSLGQGSNQPQHF.

The genes are TRBV6-5 and TRBJ2-7; a possible D gene is TRBD2 (6 bases). The germline V gene encodes CDR1 MNHEY and CDR2 SVGAGI. The germline V and J ends were trimmed by 5 bases and 2 bases, with 13 bases remaining between them. The CDR3 runs to 14 residues. The CDR3 reads CASSQLTRTYEQYF. The CDR3 DNA follows: TGTGCCAGCAGTCAATTGACTAGAACCTACGAGCAGTACTTC.

This chain connects TRBV14 to TRBJ2-7; D perhaps matches TRBD1 (6 bases). Germline V gene lookup returns CDR1 SGHDN and CDR2 FVKESK. Trimming shortened V by 6 bases and J by 5 bases, and 17 bases separated the two germline ends. The CDR3 consists of 14 residues. In DNA form, the CDR3 reads TGTGCCAGCAGGCCGACAGGTATCGTCCACGAGCAGTACTTC. Translation gives CASRPTGIVHEQYF.

This sequence joins TRBV6-5 and TRBJ1-3, with 8 bases fitting TRBD1. This CDR3 comprises 14 residues. The germline gives CDR1 MNHEY, CDR2 SVGAGI. Trimming at V came to 5 bases and at J to 4 bases, leaving 4 bases not matched to a gene. This CDR3 is CASSRGTGGNTIYF. The CDR3 DNA is TGTGCCAGCAGTCGAGGGACAGGCGGAAACACCATATATTTT.

The V and J genes are TRBV23-1 and TRBJ1-3, with D maybe TRBD1 (5 bases). TRBV23-1 is an open reading frame whose function is uncertain. This CDR3 is built from 17 residues. The ends were cut back, 2 bases at V and 1 base at J, with 15 bases in the middle. CDR3 residues: CASSQLPGGVSGNTIYF. In nucleotides, the CDR3 is TGCGCCAGCAGTCAACTCCCCGGGGGGGTGTCTGGAAACACCATATATTTT.

The chain recombines TRBV19 with TRBJ1-3; D gene unclear. Germline V gives CDR1 LNHDA, CDR2 SQIVND (reference sequence). V lost 2 bases, J lost 1 base, and 6 bases lay in between. The CDR3 contains 14 residues. CDR3 sequence reads: CASSISGSGNTIYF. CDR3 DNA sequence: TGTGCCAGTAGTATATCGGGATCTGGAAACACCATATATTTT.

The chain employs TRBV5-1 and TRBJ2-2, with TRBD2 matching 8 bases. CDR3 length: 17 amino acids. The J segment lost 1 base and the V segment lost 4 bases, leaving 9 bases of the junction unmatched. CDR1 is SGHRS, CDR2 YFSETQ, per germline. For the CDR3, the DNA is TGCGCCAGCAGCCCCAGTTCTCTAGCGGGGAACACCGGGGAGCTGTTTTTT. This gives the protein CASSPSSLAGNTGELFF.

The CDR3 region is CASSPTQGGNTIYF. The CDR3 nucleotides are TGTGCCAGCAGCCCGACTCAGGGAGGAAACACCATATATTTT. This chain joins TRBV7-2 and TRBJ1-3; tentative D call: TRBD1 (5 bases). V was trimmed by 5 bases and J by 4 bases, leaving 12 bases between them. This CDR3 has 14 residues. In germline, CDR1 is SGHTA, CDR2 FQGNSA.

The gene calls are TRBV9 and TRBJ2-2; D gene unclear. The CDR3 length is 14 residues. CDR1 SGDLS and CDR2 YYNGEE come from the germline V gene. The ends were cut back, 0 bases at V and 4 bases at J, with 7 bases in the middle. CDR3 sequence reads: CASSVGRVTGELFF. The CDR3 DNA reads TGTGCCAGCAGCGTAGGTCGGGTCACCGGGGAGCTGTTTTTT.

The rearrangement joins TRBV9 to TRBJ2-5; D not resolved. The germline gives CDR1 SGDLS, CDR2 YYNGEE. The CDR3 has 12 residues. V was pared by 7 bases and J by 7 bases, with 14 bases between. This CDR3 reads CASGRSPGTQYF. CDR3 sequence (DNA): TGTGCCAGCGGCCGGTCCCCGGGGACCCAGTACTTC.

The rearrangement joins TRBV7-9 to TRBJ2-7; weak D call: TRBD2 (6 bases). Trimming cost V 3 bases and J 5 bases, with 17 bases left between them. The CDR3 is 15 amino acids. Germline assignment: CDR1 SEHNR and CDR2 FQNEAQ (reference sequence). CDR3 amino acids: CASSFVGGRRDEQYF. The CDR3 DNA sequence: TGTGCCAGCAGCTTCGTCGGCGGCCGGAGGGACGAGCAGTACTTC. The full variable domain, completed using reference TRBV7-9 and TRBJ2-7, is DTGVSQNPRHKITKRGQNVTFRCDPISEHNRLYWYRQTLGQGPEFLTYFQNEAQLEKSRLLSDRFSAERPKGSFSTLEIQRTEQGDSAMYLCASSFVGGRRDEQYFGPGTRLTVT.

Here the CDR3 DNA reads TGCGCCAGCAGCTTCGGGACAGGGGAATCTCATGGCTACACCTTC. Protein: CASSFGTGESHGYTF. The chain carries TRBV5-1 and TRBJ1-2; 10 positions match TRBD1. The V and J ends lost 2 bases and 6 bases, in that order; junction bases with no gene match: 7. The CDR3 length is 15 residues. The V gene's germline CDR1 is SGHRS and CDR2 YFSETQ.

This chain connects TRBV7-3 to TRBJ2-3, with 11 bases matching TRBD2. This CDR3 has 15 amino acids. The germline V gene encodes CDR1 SGHTA and CDR2 FQGTGA. Losses at the gene ends were 3 bases for V and 1 base for J; bases not matched to a gene: 0. The CDR3 bases are TGTGCCAGCAGCTTGGGACTAGCGGGCACAGATACGCAGTATTTT. Its translation: CASSLGLAGTDTQYF.

The chain is built from TRBV5-1 and TRBJ1-6; 7 bases are a match to TRBD1. Germline CDR1 and CDR2: SGHRS and YFSETQ. The CDR3 extends over 15 amino acids. The V gene end was trimmed by 4 bases and the J gene end by 8 bases; junction bases not matched to a gene: 9. Written as DNA, the CDR3 is TGCGCCAGCAGCCCAAAGACAGGGATGGATTCACCCCTCCACTTT. This codes for CASSPKTGMDSPLHF.

V gene TRBV21-1 combines with J gene TRBJ1-5; the D call TRBD1 from the table was never checked on the DNA. TRBV21-1 represents a pseudogene. The CDR3 runs to 18 residues. The CDR3 here is CASSQYRKTGNSNQPQHF. The CDR3 DNA is TGTGCCAGCAGCCAATACCGGAAGACAGGGAATAGCAATCAGCCCCAGCATTTT.

V usage is TRBV7-9 and J usage is TRBJ1-4, with TRBD1 matching 9 bases. CDR3 size: 16 residues. Losses at the gene ends were 1 base for V and 8 bases for J; bases not matched to a gene: 8. From germline, CDR1 is SEHNR and CDR2 FQNEAQ (reference sequence). For the CDR3, the DNA is TGTGCCAGCAGCTTAGGCCCCACCGGGACAGGGGAAAAACTGTTTTTT. It yields the protein CASSLGPTGTGEKLFF.

In this sample, this clone turned up once. CDR3 sequence: CASSFRTMEEKLFF. The CDR3 bases are TGTGCCAGCAGCTTTAGGACAATGGAGGAAAAACTGTTTTTT. The V call is TRBV5-8, the J call TRBJ1-4, with D possibly matching TRBD1 (5 bases). This CDR3 has 14 amino acids. V gave up 2 bases and J gave up 8 bases, with 13 bases separating them. The germline V gene encodes CDR1 SGHTS and CDR2 YDEGEE.

This sequence joins TRBV6-5 and TRBJ2-3, with TRBD1 matching over 11 bases. Per the germline V gene, CDR1 is MNHEY and CDR2 is SVGAGI. The CDR3 is made up of 15 amino acids. The trim removed 0 bases at V and 4 bases at J, leaving 0 bases unmatched. As DNA, the CDR3 is TGTGCCAGCAGTTACTCGGGACAGGGGGCAGATACGCAGTATTTT. It is translated as CASSYSGQGADTQYF.

The genes are TRBV2 and TRBJ2-5, with D possibly TRBD2 on 5 matching bases. This CDR3 has 15 residues. Per germline, CDR1 SNHLY and CDR2 FYNNEI. V gave up 6 bases and J gave up 0 bases, with 14 bases separating them. The CDR3 bases are TGTGCCAGCAGAGACTACACGGACTACCAAGAGACCCAGTACTTC. Its translation is CASRDYTDYQETQYF.

The chain links TRBV7-2 to TRBJ1-4; D gene ambiguous. Trimming removed 1 base at V and 7 bases at J, with 7 bases between. The germline gives CDR1 SGHTA, CDR2 FQGNSA. The CDR3 consists of 13 residues. The CDR3 DNA follows: TGTGCCAGCAGCTTAGGTGGGAGTGAAAAACTGTTTTTT. Translated: CASSLGGSEKLFF.

The J gene is TRBJ2-1, the V gene TRBV7-2; a weak D match, TRBD1 (6 bases). Trimming removed 5 bases at V and 7 bases at J, with 27 bases between. The CDR3 runs to 18 residues. Germline loops: CDR1 SGHTA, CDR2 FQGNSA. CDR3 nucleotides: TGTGCCAGCAGCCCACAAGAAGCGTGGGACAAGGGGTATAATGAGCAGTTCTTC. This encodes CASSPQEAWDKGYNEQFF.